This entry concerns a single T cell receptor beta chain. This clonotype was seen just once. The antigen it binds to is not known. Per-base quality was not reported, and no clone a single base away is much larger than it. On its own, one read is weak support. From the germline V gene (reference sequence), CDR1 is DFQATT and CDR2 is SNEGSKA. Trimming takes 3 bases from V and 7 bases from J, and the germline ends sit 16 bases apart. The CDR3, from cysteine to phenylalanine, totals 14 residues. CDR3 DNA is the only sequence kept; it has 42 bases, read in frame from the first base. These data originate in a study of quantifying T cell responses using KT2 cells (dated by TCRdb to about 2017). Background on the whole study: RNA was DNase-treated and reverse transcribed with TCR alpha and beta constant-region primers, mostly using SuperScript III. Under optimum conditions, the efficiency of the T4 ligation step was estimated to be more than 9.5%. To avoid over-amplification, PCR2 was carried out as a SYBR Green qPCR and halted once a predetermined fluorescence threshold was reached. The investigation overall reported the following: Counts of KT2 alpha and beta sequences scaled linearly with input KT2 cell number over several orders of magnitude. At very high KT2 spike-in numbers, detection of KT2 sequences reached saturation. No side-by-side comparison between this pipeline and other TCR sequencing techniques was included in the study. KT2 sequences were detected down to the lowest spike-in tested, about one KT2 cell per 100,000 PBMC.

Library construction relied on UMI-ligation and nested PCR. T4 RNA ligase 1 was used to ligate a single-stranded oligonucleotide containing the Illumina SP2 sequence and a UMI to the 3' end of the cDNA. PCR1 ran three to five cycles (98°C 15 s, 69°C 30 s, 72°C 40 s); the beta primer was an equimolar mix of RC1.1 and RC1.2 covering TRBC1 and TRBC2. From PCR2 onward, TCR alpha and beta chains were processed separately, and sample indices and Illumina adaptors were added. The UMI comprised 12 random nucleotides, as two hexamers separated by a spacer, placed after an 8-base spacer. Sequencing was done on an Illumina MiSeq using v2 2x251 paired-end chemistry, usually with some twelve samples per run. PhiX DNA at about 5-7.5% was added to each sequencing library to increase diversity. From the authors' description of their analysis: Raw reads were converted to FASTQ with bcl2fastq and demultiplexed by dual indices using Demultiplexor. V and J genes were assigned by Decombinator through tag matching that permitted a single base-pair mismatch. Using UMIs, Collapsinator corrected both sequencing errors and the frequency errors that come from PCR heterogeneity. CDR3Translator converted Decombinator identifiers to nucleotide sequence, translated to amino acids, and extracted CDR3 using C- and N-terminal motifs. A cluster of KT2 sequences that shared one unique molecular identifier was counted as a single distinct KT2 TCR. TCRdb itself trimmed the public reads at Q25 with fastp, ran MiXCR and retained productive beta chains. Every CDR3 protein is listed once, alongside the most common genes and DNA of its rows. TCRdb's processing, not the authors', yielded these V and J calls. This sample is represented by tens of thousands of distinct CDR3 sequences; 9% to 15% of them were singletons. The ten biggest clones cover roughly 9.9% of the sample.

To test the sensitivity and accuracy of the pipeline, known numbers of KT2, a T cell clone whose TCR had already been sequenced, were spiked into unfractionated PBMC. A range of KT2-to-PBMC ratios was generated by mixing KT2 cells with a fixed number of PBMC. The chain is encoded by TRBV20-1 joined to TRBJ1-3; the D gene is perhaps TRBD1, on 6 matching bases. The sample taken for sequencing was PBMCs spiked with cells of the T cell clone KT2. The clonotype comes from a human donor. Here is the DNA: TGCAGTGCTAGGGGGGCCGGTCAGACGAACACCATATATTTT. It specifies CSARGAGQTNTIYF.